This T cell receptor (beta chain) was observed in a study of glioma-infiltrating T cells. As for this clonotype: Relative to the germline gene, one junction end is altered; a read error may explain this.

The iRepertoire nested amplicon-rescue multiplex PCR amplified TCR alpha and beta CDR3s from RNA. One entry per CDR3 protein results from TCRdb running MiXCR on the multiplex PCR reads. The table has around 350,000 distinct CDR3 sequences, 35% to 45% seen once. CDR1 and CDR2 (germline): SGHTA, FQGTGA. The CDR3 loop spans 16 amino acids. The rearrangement joins TRBV7-3 to TRBJ2-6; either TRBD1 or TRBD2 may fit D (5 bases each). The clonotype was recovered from a human donor with low-grade glioma or glioblastoma, undergoing nonglioma brain surgery, or in good health (not recorded which). Sequencing was performed on glioma tissue, nonneoplastic brain tissue, or PBMCs (not recorded which). The CDR3 is CASSPRGGFGANVMTF. The CDR3 coding sequence is TGTGCCAGCAGCCCCCGGGGCGGGTTTGGGGCCAACGTCATGACTTTC.